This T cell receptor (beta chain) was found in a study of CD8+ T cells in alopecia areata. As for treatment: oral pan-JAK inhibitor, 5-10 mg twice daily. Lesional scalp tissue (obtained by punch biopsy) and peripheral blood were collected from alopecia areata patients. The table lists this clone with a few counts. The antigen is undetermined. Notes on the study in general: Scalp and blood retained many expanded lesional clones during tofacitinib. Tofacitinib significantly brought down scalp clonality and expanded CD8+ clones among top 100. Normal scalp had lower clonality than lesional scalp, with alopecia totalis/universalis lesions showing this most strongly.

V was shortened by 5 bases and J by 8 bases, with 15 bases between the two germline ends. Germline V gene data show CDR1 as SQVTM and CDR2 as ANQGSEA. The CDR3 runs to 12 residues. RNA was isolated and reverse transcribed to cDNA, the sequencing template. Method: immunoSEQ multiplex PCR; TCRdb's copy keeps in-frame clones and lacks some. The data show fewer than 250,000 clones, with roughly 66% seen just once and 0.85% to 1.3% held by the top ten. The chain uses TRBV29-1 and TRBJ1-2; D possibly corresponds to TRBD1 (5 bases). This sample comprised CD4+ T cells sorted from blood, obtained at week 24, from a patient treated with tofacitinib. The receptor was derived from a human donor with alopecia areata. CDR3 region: CSVWLGGSGYTF. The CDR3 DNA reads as TGCAGCGTTTGGTTGGGGGGTAGCGGCTACACCTTC.